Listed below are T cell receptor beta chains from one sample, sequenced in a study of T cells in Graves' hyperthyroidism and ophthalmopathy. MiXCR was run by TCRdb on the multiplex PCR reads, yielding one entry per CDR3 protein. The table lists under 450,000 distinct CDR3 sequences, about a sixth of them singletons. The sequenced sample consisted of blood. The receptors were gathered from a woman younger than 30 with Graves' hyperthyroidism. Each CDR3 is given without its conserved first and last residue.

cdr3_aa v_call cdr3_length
ASSPGPGGETQY TRBV18 12
ASSLGTGGDTQY TRBV28 12
ASSDYAGGTTQY TRBV2 12
ASTEGIPNQPQH TRBV19 12
ASSQWDRGNYEQY TRBV5-1 13
ASSLGDRDQETQY TRBV5-1 13
ASSLLRGGNSPLH TRBV12-3/TRBV12-4 13
SARPNTGFGQY TRBV20-1 11
ASSLSLPDTQY TRBV27 11
ANTGGYGYT TRBV7-9 9
ASSLEGSPNQPQH TRBV5-1 13
ASSYREGAANYGYT TRBV6-1 14
ASSYAGESQPQH TRBV5-6 12
ASSPPRLNPYEQY TRBV28 13
ATSTWTGPTGAF TRBV15 12
ASSSQTTGNTIY TRBV4-3 12
ASSPPKTGGPGYGYT TRBV28 15
ASSLYAGANVLT TRBV5-1 12
ASSRGTGGSGNTEAF TRBV28 15
ATKDSLGTEAF TRBV28 11
ASSHKRAGGAPDGYT TRBV7-2 15
ASSPGTSGAGELF TRBV28 13
SAARDRETEAF TRBV20-1 11